The 4 T cell receptor beta chains in this list originate from one sample, sequenced in a study of T cells in Graves' hyperthyroidism and ophthalmopathy. It was RNA transcripts that yielded the amplified TCR beta CDR3 regions. When the TCR CDR3 underwent first-round RT-PCR, the HTBI primer set was used. TCRdb itself ran the multiplex PCR reads through MiXCR, one entry per CDR3 protein. Here the sample spans roughly 360,000 distinct CDR3 sequences, 13% being singletons. Sequenced: blood. Source of these receptors: a man aged 25-45 years with Graves' hyperthyroidism that later progressed to Graves' ophthalmopathy.

This chain connects TRBV13 to TRBJ1-1; TRBD1 matches at 8 bases. CDR1 and CDR2 (germline): PRHDT, FYEKMQ (reference sequence). The V gene end was trimmed by 9 bases and the J gene end by 6 bases; junction bases not matched to a gene: 9. The CDR3 spans 13 residues. DNA for the CDR3: TGTGCCAGTCTACAGGGGGGATACGCTGAAGCTTTCTTT. Its protein is CASLQGGYAEAFF.

The chain couples TRBV24-1 to TRBJ2-5; 8 bases map to TRBD2. The germline V gene has CDR1 KGHDR and CDR2 SFDVKD. Unmatched junction bases numbered 7, after V lost 1 base and J lost 4 bases. The CDR3 totals 16 residues. The CDR3 reads CATSDFVGGAPETQYF. The CDR3, as DNA: TGTGCCACCAGTGATTTCGTCGGGGGGGCCCCAGAGACCCAGTACTTC.

This clonotype was recorded many times. This sequence joins TRBV10-3 and TRBJ2-3; 8 bases fit TRBD2. CDR1 is ENHRY, CDR2 SYGVKD, per germline. The CDR3 sequence is 17 residues long. V trimming: 0 bases; J trimming: 1 base; junction bases outside the gene matches: 6. CDR3 sequence: CAISESLSGAGTDTQYF. The CDR3 nucleotides are TGTGCCATCAGTGAGTCCCTTAGCGGGGCCGGCACAGATACGCAGTATTTT.

This clonotype was observed many times. The chain has TRBV5-1 and TRBJ2-1, with 12 bases matching TRBD2. CDR3 size: 14 residues. The germline CDR1 and CDR2 sequences are SGHRS and YFSETQ. V was pared by 4 bases and J by 6 bases, with 2 bases of the junction left unmatched. CDR3 DNA: TGCGCCAGCAGCCCACTAGCGGGGGGCAATGAGCAGTTCTTC. It encodes CASSPLAGGNEQFF.